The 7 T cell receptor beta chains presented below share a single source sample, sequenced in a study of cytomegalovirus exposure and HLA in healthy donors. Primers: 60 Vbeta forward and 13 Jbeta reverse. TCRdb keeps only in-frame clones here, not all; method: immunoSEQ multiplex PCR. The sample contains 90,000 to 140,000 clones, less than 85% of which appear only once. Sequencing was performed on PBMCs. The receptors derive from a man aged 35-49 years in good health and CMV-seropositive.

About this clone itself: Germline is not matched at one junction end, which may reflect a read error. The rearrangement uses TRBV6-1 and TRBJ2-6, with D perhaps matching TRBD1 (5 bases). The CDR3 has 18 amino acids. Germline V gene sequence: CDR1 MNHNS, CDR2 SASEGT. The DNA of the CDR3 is TGTGCCAGCAGTGAAGGTTGGCCCGGAGTACCTGGGGCCAACGGCCTGACTTTC. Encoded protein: CASSEGWPGVPGANGLTF.

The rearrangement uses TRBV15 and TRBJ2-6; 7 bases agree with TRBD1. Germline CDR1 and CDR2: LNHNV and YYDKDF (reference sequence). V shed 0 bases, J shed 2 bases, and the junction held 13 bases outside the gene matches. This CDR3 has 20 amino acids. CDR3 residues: CATSRDYPKGARPGANVLTF. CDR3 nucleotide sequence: TGTGCCACCAGCAGAGATTACCCGAAGGGGGCGAGACCTGGGGCCAACGTCCTGACTTTC. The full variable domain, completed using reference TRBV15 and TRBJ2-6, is DAMVIQNPRYQVTQFGKPVTLSCSQTLNHNVMYWYQQKSSQAPKLLFHYYDKDFNNEADTPDNFQSRRPNTSFCFLDIRSPGLGDTAMYLCATSRDYPKGARPGANVLTFGAGSRLTVL.

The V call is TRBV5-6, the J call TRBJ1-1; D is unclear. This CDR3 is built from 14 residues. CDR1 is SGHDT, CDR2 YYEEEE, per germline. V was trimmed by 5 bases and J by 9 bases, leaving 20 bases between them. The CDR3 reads CASSYISTPYKAFF. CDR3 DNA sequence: TGTGCCAGCAGTTACATTTCAACCCCATACAAAGCTTTCTTT.

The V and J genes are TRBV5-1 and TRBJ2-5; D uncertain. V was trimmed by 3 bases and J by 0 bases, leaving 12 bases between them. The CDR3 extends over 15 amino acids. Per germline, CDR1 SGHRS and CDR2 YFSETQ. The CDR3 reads CASSYESWYQETQYF. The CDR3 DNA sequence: TGCGCCAGCAGCTATGAGAGCTGGTACCAAGAGACCCAGTACTTC.

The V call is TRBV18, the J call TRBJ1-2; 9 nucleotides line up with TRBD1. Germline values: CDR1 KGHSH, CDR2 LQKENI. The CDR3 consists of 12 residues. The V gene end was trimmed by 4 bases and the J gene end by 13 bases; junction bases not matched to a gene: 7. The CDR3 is CASSRGDRVITF. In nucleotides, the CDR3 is TGTGCCAGCTCACGGGGGGACAGGGTCATCACCTTC.

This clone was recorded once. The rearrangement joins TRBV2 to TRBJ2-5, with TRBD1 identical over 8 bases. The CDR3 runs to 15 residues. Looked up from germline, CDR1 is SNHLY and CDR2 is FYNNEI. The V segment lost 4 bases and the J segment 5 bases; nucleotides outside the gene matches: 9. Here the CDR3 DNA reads TGTGCCAGCAGTGGCCGAGGACAGGGTTGGGAGACCCAGTACTTC. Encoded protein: CASSGRGQGWETQYF.

For the CDR3, the DNA is TGTGCCAGTAGTGAGCGGACAGTGACCTATGGCTACACCTTC. Amino acids: CASSERTVTYGYTF. V and J are TRBV19 and TRBJ1-2; D might be TRBD1 (6 bases). The CDR3 runs 14 residues. Trimming pared 5 bases from V and 4 bases from J, leaving 14 bases between. Germline V CDR1 and CDR2: LNHDA, SQIVND (reference sequence). Full variable domain (remainder filled in from reference TRBV19 and TRBJ1-2): DGGITQSPKYLFRKEGQNVTLSCEQNLNHDAMYWYRQDPGQGLRLIYYSQIVNDFQKGDIAEGYSVSREKKESFPLTVTSAQKNPTAFYLCASSERTVTYGYTFGSGTRLTVV.